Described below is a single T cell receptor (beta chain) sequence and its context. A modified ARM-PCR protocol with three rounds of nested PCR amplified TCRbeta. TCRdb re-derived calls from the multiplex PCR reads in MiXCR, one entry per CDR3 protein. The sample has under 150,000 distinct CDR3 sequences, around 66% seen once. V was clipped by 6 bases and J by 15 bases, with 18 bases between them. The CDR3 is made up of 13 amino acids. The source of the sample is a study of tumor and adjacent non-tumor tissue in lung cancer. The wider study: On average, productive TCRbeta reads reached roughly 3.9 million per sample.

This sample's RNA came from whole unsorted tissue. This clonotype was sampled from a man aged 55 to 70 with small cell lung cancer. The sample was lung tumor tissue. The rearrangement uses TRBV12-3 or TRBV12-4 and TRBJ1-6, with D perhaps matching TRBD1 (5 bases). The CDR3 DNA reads TGTGCCAGCAGATCTGGGGCGGTGTCATGCCTCCACTTT. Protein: CASRSGAVSCLHF.